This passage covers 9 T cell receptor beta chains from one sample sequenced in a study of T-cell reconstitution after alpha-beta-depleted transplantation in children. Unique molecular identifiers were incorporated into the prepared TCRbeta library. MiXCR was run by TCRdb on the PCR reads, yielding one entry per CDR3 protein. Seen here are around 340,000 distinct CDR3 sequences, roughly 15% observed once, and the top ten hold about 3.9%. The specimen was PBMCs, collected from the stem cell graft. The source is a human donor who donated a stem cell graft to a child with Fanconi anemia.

The CDR3 loop is CASSVEARTGELFF. In DNA, the CDR3 is TGTGCCAGCAGCGTAGAGGCCAGGACCGGGGAGCTGTTTTTT. This chain connects TRBV9 to TRBJ2-2, with D hard to call. V lost 0 bases and J lost 5, with 8 bases in between. Germline CDR1 and CDR2: SGDLS and YYNGEE. CDR3 length: 14 amino acids.

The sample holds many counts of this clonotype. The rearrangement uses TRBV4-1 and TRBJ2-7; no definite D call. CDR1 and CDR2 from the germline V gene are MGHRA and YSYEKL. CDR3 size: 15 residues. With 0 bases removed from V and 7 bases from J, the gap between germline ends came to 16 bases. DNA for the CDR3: TGCGCCAGCAGCCAAGATCAAGGCGGTTTGGGAGAGCAGTACTTC. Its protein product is CASSQDQGGLGEQYF.

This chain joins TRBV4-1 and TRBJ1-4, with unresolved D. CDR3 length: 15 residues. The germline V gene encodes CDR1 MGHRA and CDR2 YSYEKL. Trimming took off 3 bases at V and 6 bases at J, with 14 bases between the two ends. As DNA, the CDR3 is TGCGCCAGCAGCCATCGGCATCTCGGGCATGAAAAACTGTTTTTT. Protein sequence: CASSHRHLGHEKLFF.

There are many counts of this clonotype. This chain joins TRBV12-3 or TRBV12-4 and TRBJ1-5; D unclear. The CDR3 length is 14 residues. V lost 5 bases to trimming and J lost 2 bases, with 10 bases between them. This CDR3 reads CASSAQVGNQPQHF. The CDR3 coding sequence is TGTGCCAGCAGTGCTCAAGTTGGCAATCAGCCCCAGCATTTT.

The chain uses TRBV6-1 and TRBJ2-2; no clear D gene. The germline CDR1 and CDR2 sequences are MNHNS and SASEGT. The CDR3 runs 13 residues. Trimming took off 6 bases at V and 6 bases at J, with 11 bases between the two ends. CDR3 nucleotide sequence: TGTGCCAGCAGGGGGATTAGTCCCGGGGAGCTGTTTTTT. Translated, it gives CASRGISPGELFF.

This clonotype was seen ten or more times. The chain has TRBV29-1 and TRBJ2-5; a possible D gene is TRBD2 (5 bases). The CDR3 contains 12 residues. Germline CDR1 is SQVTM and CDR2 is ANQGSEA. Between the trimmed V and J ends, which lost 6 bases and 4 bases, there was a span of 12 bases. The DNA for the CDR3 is TGCAGCGTAATCGGTCGGGGAGAGACCCAGTACTTC. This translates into CSVIGRGETQYF.

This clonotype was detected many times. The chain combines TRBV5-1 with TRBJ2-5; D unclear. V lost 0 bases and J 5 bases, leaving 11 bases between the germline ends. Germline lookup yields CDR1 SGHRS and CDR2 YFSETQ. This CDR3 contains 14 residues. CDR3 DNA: TGCGCCAGCAGCTTGGATGATCCTCAGGAGACCCAGTACTTC. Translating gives CASSLDDPQETQYF.

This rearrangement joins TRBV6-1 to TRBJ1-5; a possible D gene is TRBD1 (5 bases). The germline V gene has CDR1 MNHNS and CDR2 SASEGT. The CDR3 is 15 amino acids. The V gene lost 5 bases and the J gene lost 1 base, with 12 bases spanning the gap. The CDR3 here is CASSPMRGSNQPQHF. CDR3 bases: TGTGCCAGCAGTCCCATGAGGGGAAGCAATCAGCCCCAGCATTTT.

As DNA, the CDR3 is TGTGCCAGCAGCGGACAGGGGGCTCAAGCTTTCTTT. Translating it yields CASSGQGAQAFF. The genes are TRBV7-9 and TRBJ1-1; 11 nucleotides match TRBD1. This CDR3 has 12 amino acids. The V and J ends lost 5 bases and 9 bases, in that order; junction bases with no gene match: 2. The germline V gene encodes CDR1 SEHNR and CDR2 FQNEAQ (reference sequence).